The 21 T cell receptor beta chains listed next were all sequenced from one sample in a study of T cell changes during pregnancy in multiple sclerosis. This table comes from immunoSEQ multiplex PCR, and its TCRdb copy is limited to in-frame clones, with some not included. This sample yields roughly 36,000 clones, of which around 92% are seen a single time; approximately 6.1% belongs to the top ten. The material was CD8+ T cells from peripheral blood mononuclear cells, obtained in the second trimester of pregnancy. All receptors come from a female donor with multiple sclerosis, enrolled in a pregnancy study.

This sequence joins TRBV30 and TRBJ1-1; D perhaps matches TRBD1 (5 bases). CDR1 is GTSNPN and CDR2 is SVGIG in the germline V gene (reference sequence). The V end was cut by 4 bases, the J end by 5 bases, with 8 bases between. CDR3 length: 11 amino acids. CDR3 in amino acids: CAWIPGTEAFF. CDR3 bases: TGTGCCTGGATCCCAGGGACTGAAGCTTTCTTT.

The chain recombines TRBV2 with TRBJ1-1, with no clear D. The CDR3 consists of 16 residues. V was trimmed by 0 bases and J by 1 base, leaving 12 bases between them. Per the germline V gene, CDR1 is SNHLY and CDR2 is FYNNEI. CDR3 sequence: CASSEARRPTNTEAFF. The CDR3 nucleotides read TGTGCCAGCAGTGAAGCGAGGAGGCCCACGAACACTGAAGCTTTCTTT. The complete variable domain, with remaining parts taken from reference TRBV2 and TRBJ1-1, reads EPEVTQTPSHQVTQMGQEVILRCVPISNHLYFYWYRQILGQKVEFLVSFYNNEISEKSEIFDDQFSVERPDGSNFTLKIRSTKLEDSAMYFCASSEARRPTNTEAFFGQGTRLTVV.

This sequence joins TRBV5-6 and TRBJ2-3; 7 nucleotides agree with TRBD2. V gave up 9 bases and J gave up 3 bases; unmatched junction bases: 13. The CDR3 sequence is 15 residues long. CDR1 SGHDT and CDR2 YYEEEE come from the germline V gene. CDR3 protein: CATRPRGVGTDTQYF. The DNA for the CDR3 is TGTGCCACCCGCCCTCGGGGGGTGGGGACAGATACGCAGTATTTT.

V is TRBV2 and J is TRBJ1-1; D is unresolved. The germline V gene has CDR1 SNHLY and CDR2 FYNNEI. The V end was cut by 7 bases, the J end by 1 base, with 7 bases between. The CDR3 covers 12 residues. The CDR3 coding sequence is TGTGCCAGCAAGCCCGCGAACACTGAAGCTTTCTTT. This codes for CASKPANTEAFF.

The genes are TRBV7-6 and TRBJ1-2; D unresolved. V lost 5 bases and J 4 bases, leaving 17 bases between the germline ends. Germline values: CDR1 SGHVS, CDR2 FNYEAQ. This CDR3 spans 15 amino acids. This CDR3 is CASSPERRSAYGYTF. CDR3 in DNA: TGTGCCAGCAGCCCAGAGCGGAGGTCCGCCTATGGCTACACCTTC. Full variable domain (remainder filled in from reference TRBV7-6 and TRBJ1-2): GAGVSQSPRYKVTKRGQDVALRCDPISGHVSLYWYRQALGQGPEFLTYFNYEAQQDKSGLPNDRFSAERPEGSISTLTIQRTEQRDSAMYRCASSPERRSAYGYTFGSGTRLTVV.

The CDR3 coding sequence is TGTGCCATCAGTGATTTCGGGGAATCTACTGGGGCCAACGTCCTGACTTTC. Protein sequence: CAISDFGESTGANVLTF. The V and J genes are TRBV10-3 and TRBJ2-6, with D perhaps matching TRBD2 (5 bases). V lost 3 bases to trimming and J lost 2 bases, with 14 bases between them. Germline CDR1 is ENHRY and CDR2 is SYGVKD. CDR3 length: 17 residues.

This sequence joins TRBV7-2 and TRBJ2-7, with 7 bases lining up with TRBD2. CDR1 and CDR2 (germline): SGHTA, FQGNSA. CDR3 length: 15 amino acids. V shed 10 bases and J 2 bases; nucleotides not matched to a gene: 14. CDR3 in amino acids: CATAGRGRPTYEQYF. The CDR3 DNA sequence: TGTGCCACCGCCGGGCGGGGGAGACCAACCTACGAGCAGTACTTC.

This clone was observed a single time. V and J are TRBV2 and TRBJ2-1, with 7 nucleotides matching TRBD2. V was clipped by 3 bases and J by 2 bases; unmatched bases: 4. The germline V gene encodes CDR1 SNHLY and CDR2 FYNNEI. The CDR3 runs to 15 residues. This chain's CDR3 is CASSETGLAYNEQFF. CDR3 in DNA: TGTGCCAGCAGTGAGACCGGACTAGCCTACAATGAGCAGTTCTTC.

The chain employs TRBV30 and TRBJ2-5; 8 bases are shared with TRBD1. The end of the DNA aligns better with TRBJ2-7, so the J call may be wrong. CDR3 length: 13 residues. Per the germline V gene, CDR1 is GTSNPN and CDR2 is SVGIG (reference sequence). The CDR3 loop reads CAWLTDRVDEQYF. CDR3 DNA sequence: TGTGCCTGGCTCACGGACAGGGTGGACGAGCAGTACTTC.

The rearrangement joins TRBV25-1 to TRBJ1-1, with D perhaps TRBD1 (6 bases). V was clipped by 1 base and J by 5 bases, with 14 bases between them. CDR3 length equals 15 residues. The germline gives CDR1 MGHDK, CDR2 SYGVNS. CDR3 coding DNA: TGTGCCAGCAGTGAATTCCGGGGGCGGGAGACTGAAGCTTTCTTT. Protein: CASSEFRGRETEAFF.

The chain recombines TRBV4-1 with TRBJ2-3; D is possibly TRBD2 (6 bases). Trimming left V 3 bases short and J 6 bases short, with 13 bases between. Germline lookup yields CDR1 MGHRA and CDR2 YSYEKL. This CDR3 spans 14 amino acids. CDR3 bases: TGCGCCAGCAGCCAGGGACTGAGTCGGGATACGCAGTATTTT. This gives the protein CASSQGLSRDTQYF.

The rearrangement links TRBV7-6 to TRBJ1-4; 7 nucleotides agree with TRBD1. Germline CDR1 is SGHVS and CDR2 is FNYEAQ. The CDR3 is 14 residues long. Losses at the gene ends were 5 bases for V and 7 bases for J; bases not matched to a gene: 7. CDR3 amino acids: CASSPDRVSEKLFF. Written as DNA, the CDR3 is TGTGCCAGCAGCCCCGACAGGGTTAGTGAAAAACTGTTTTTT.

CDR3 protein: CASSLGTSGTTDTQYF. In nucleotides, the CDR3 is TGTGCCAGCAGTTTAGGAACTAGCGGGACCACAGATACGCAGTATTTT. This sequence joins TRBV27 and TRBJ2-3, with TRBD2 matching 10 bases. The CDR3 contains 16 residues. V lost 2 bases and J lost 2; bases outside the gene matches: 4. Looked up from germline, CDR1 is MNHEY and CDR2 is SMNVEV (reference sequence).

This chain uses TRBV29-1 with TRBJ2-5; TRBD1 agrees at 9 bases. Gene TRBJ2-7 matches the end of the DNA better, so the J call may be wrong. The CDR3 runs to 14 residues. Germline CDR1 and CDR2: SQVTM and ANQGSEA. CDR3 in DNA: TGCAGCGCTAGAGATGGGGACAGGGACCACGAGCAGTACTTC. This encodes CSARDGDRDHEQYF.

This clone was observed once. The chain joins TRBV6-6 to TRBJ2-1; D perhaps matches TRBD2 (5 bases). Between the trimmed V and J ends, which lost 4 bases and 9 bases, there was a span of 13 bases. The germline CDR1 and CDR2 sequences are MNHNY and SVGAGI (reference sequence). There are 13 residues in the CDR3. The CDR3 is CASSLSAVGEQFF. CDR3 sequence (DNA): TGTGCCAGCAGTTTATCAGCGGTTGGTGAGCAGTTCTTC.

This chain links TRBV29-1 with TRBJ1-5; D might be TRBD1 (6 bases). Germline values: CDR1 SQVTM, CDR2 ANQGSEA. V lost 5 bases to trimming and J lost 6 bases, with 20 bases between them. The CDR3 totals 15 residues. Here the CDR3 reads CSVYCRRGGTQPQHF. The CDR3 DNA follows: TGCAGCGTTTATTGCCGCAGGGGAGGGACTCAGCCCCAGCATTTT.

The rearrangement joins TRBV5-6 to TRBJ1-1; no clear D gene. The CDR3 extends over 15 amino acids. With 0 bases removed from V and 5 bases from J, the gap between germline ends came to 14 bases. Germline CDR1 SGHDT, CDR2 YYEEEE. The CDR3: CASSLDPGALTEAFF. In nucleotides, the CDR3 is TGTGCCAGCAGCTTGGATCCGGGAGCCCTGACTGAAGCTTTCTTT. Filled out from reference TRBV5-6 and TRBJ1-1, the complete variable domain reads DAGVTQSPTHLIKTRGQQVTLRCSPKSGHDTVSWYQQALGQGPQFIFQYYEEEERQRGNFPDRFSGHQFPNYSSELNVNALLLGDSALYLCASSLDPGALTEAFFGQGTRLTVV.

The rearrangement uses TRBV7-9 and TRBJ2-1; 7 nucleotides line up with TRBD2. Germline CDR1 and CDR2: SEHNR and FQNEAQ (reference sequence). The J segment lost 1 base and the V segment lost 5 bases, leaving 8 bases of the junction unmatched. This CDR3 has 16 residues. The CDR3 region is CASSPGAGESYNEQFF. DNA for the CDR3: TGTGCCAGCAGCCCAGGCGCGGGGGAATCCTACAATGAGCAGTTCTTC. The full variable domain, rest sourced from reference TRBV7-9 and TRBJ2-1, is DTGVSQNPRHKITKRGQNVTFRCDPISEHNRLYWYRQTLGQGPEFLTYFQNEAQLEKSRLLSDRFSAERPKGSFSTLEIQRTEQGDSAMYLCASSPGAGESYNEQFFGPGTRLTVL.

The rearrangement joins TRBV5-1 to TRBJ2-1, with 10 bases aligning to TRBD2. Germline CDR1 SGHRS, CDR2 YFSETQ. Trimming cost V 3 bases and J 10 bases; bases outside gene matches: 10. CDR3 length: 15 amino acids. CDR3 residues: CASSSLAGVLNEQFF. CDR3 nucleotides: TGCGCCAGCAGCTCGCTAGCGGGAGTCCTCAACGAGCAGTTCTTC.

A single count supports this clone. The V call is TRBV4-1, the J call TRBJ2-3; TRBD2 might be the D (6 bases). The CDR3 runs 17 residues. Germline CDR1 MGHRA, CDR2 YSYEKL. Trimming pared 5 bases from V and 0 bases from J, leaving 18 bases between. The CDR3 DNA is TGCGCCAGCAGCTCACAGGAGGAGGGAGATAGCACAGATACGCAGTATTTT. Its protein is CASSSQEEGDSTDTQYF.

V usage is TRBV7-6 and J usage is TRBJ1-1, with D hard to call. The CDR3 consists of 12 residues. Looked up from germline, CDR1 is SGHVS and CDR2 is FNYEAQ. With 4 bases removed from V and 1 base from J, the gap between germline ends came to 4 bases. This CDR3 reads CASSSSNTEAFF. The CDR3 DNA reads as TGTGCCAGCAGCTCTTCGAACACTGAAGCTTTCTTT. The variable domain in full, completed from reference TRBV7-6 and TRBJ1-1, reads GAGVSQSPRYKVTKRGQDVALRCDPISGHVSLYWYRQALGQGPEFLTYFNYEAQQDKSGLPNDRFSAERPEGSISTLTIQRTEQRDSAMYRCASSSSNTEAFFGQGTRLTVV.